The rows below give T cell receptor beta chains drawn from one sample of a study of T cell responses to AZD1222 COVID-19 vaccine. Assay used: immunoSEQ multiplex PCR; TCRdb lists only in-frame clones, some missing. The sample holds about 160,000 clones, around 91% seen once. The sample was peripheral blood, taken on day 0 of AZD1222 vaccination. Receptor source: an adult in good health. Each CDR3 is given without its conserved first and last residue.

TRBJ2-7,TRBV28,ATTPRAAYEQY
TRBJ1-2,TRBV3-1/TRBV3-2,ASSQGGYYYGYT
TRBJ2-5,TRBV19,ASSMDSGWTQY
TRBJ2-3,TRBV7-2,ASSPSGGSTDTQY
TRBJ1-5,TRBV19,ASSPGARRPQH
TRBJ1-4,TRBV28,ASSLTRSEKLF
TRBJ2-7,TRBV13,ASSLSREAYEQY
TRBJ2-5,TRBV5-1,ASSTQTGLQETQY
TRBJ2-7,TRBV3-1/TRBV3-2,ASSQDRQGGSYEQY
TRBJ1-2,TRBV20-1,SASRQGVGYGYT
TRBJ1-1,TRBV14,ASSQGVNTEAF
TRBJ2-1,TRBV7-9,ASSAQGSYNEQF
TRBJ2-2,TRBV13,ASSLWGQGFSGELF
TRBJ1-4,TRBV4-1,ASSQGGQGPNEKLF
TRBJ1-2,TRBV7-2,ASSLVGGPGGYT
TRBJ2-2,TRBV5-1,ASSSGGADTGELF
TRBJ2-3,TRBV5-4,ASSYGGHTDTQY
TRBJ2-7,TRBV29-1,SVKTSDSYEQY
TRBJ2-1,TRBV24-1,ATSDFSDGHNEQF
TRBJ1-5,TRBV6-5,ASSLPGQPQH
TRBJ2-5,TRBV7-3,ASSPTANRVGTQY
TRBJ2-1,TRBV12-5,ASGLVRGGASYNEQF
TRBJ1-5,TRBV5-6,ASSTGHYSNQPQH
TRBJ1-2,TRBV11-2,ASSPLLDNYGYT
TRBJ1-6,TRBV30,AWSVLGRGNSPLH